Described below is a single T cell receptor beta chain sequence and its context. This specimen belongs to a study of blood T cell repertoires in COVID-19. Turning to the study itself: From the United States, Italy and Spain came samples of acute and convalescent COVID-19.

Original data processing: Amplification of reference gene primers provided the estimated nucleated cell counts. Clones were sequenced by immunoSEQ multiplex PCR, and TCRdb holds only the in-frame ones, with some missing. Clone size and V and J calls were adopted from that table, with D and trimming inferred from the DNA. The data show some 230,000 clones, approximately 80% seen once. Unmatched junction bases numbered 7, after V lost 6 bases and J lost 2 bases. Per germline, CDR1 MNHEY and CDR2 SVGAGI. CDR3 length: 15 residues. Sequenced sample: peripheral blood. The sequence derives from a woman between 50 and 59 years old with acute or convalescent COVID-19. The chain uses TRBV6-5 and TRBJ2-3; 8 bases are a match to TRBD2. Here the CDR3 DNA reads TGTGCCAGCAGCTTCGGACTAGCCCCCACAGATACGCAGTATTTT. Its translation is CASSFGLAPTDTQYF.